A single sample gave rise to the 24 T cell receptor beta chains below, sequenced in a study of OX40 agonist ivuxolimab in advanced cancers. Here immunoSEQ multiplex PCR was the method, and the copy in TCRdb shows in-frame clones only, minus some. The sample has 70,000 to 80,000 clones; approximately 86% are singletons. The sample consisted of CD4+ or CD8+ T cells sorted from blood, taken in a trial of the OX40 agonist ivuxolimab. The source of these receptors is an adult with an advanced solid tumor such as melanoma, head and neck, liver or kidney cancer.

The gene calls are TRBV4-3 and TRBJ2-3; TRBD2 matches 9 bases. Germline CDR1 reads LGHNA; CDR2 reads YSLEER. CDR3 length equals 16 residues. With 1 base clipped from V and 4 bases from J, the junction kept 6 bases outside the gene matches. In DNA form, the CDR3 reads TGCGCCAGCAGCCAAGCGCTAGCGGGGTCTTCAGATACGCAGTATTTT. Translated: CASSQALAGSSDTQYF.

The chain uses TRBV4-3 and TRBJ2-6; possibly TRBD2 for D (5 bases). The CDR3 sequence is 21 residues long. Deletions cut 1 base from V and 0 bases from J, with 22 bases between. CDR1 LGHNA and CDR2 YSLEER come from the germline V gene. For the CDR3, the DNA is TGCGCCAGCAGCCAAGGGATGGGTGCGAGGGCAACTTACTCTGGGGCCAACGTCCTGACTTTC. Protein sequence: CASSQGMGARATYSGANVLTF.

The gene calls are TRBV7-2 and TRBJ2-1, with 8 bases fitting TRBD2. The V gene end was trimmed by 7 bases and the J gene end by 4 bases; junction bases not matched to a gene: 3. Germline V gene sequence: CDR1 SGHTA, CDR2 FQGNSA. This CDR3 region has 13 residues. The CDR3 protein is CASNSGAYNEQFF. CDR3 in DNA: TGTGCCAGCAATAGCGGGGCTTACAATGAGCAGTTCTTC.

V and J are TRBV7-8 and TRBJ1-3; the match to TRBD1 covers 7 bases. CDR1 is SGHVS, CDR2 FQNEAQ, per germline. The CDR3 is 16 residues long. V shed 6 bases, J shed 0 bases, and the junction held 8 bases outside the gene matches. The CDR3 nucleotides read TGTGCCAGCAGTCCCACAGGGGTCGGCTCTGGAAACACCATATATTTT. This translates into CASSPTGVGSGNTIYF. The full variable domain, rest sourced from reference TRBV7-8 and TRBJ1-3, is GAGVSQSPRYKVAKRGQDVALRCDPISGHVSLFWYQQALGQGPEFLTYFQNEAQLDKSGLPSDRFFAERPEGSVSTLKIQRTQQEDSAVYLCASSPTGVGSGNTIYFGEGSWLTVV.

This clone was detected once. This chain joins TRBV27 and TRBJ1-4, with D unresolved. CDR3 length equals 14 residues. Trimming shortened V by 5 bases and J by 7 bases, and 14 bases separated the two germline ends. CDR1 and CDR2 (germline): MNHEY, SMNVEV (reference sequence). The CDR3, as DNA: TGTGCCAGCAGTAAGTCTACGATTGGTGAAAAACTGTTTTTT. Translated: CASSKSTIGEKLFF.

The chain has TRBV19 and TRBJ2-7; maybe TRBD1 (5 bases). CDR3 length: 16 residues. Germline CDR1 reads LNHDA; CDR2 reads SQIVND (reference sequence). V was trimmed by 1 base and J by 5 bases, leaving 18 bases between them. CDR3 nucleotide sequence: TGTGCCAGTAGTATAGGTCAGGGATGGGGCACCAACGAGCAGTACTTC. Protein: CASSIGQGWGTNEQYF.

This clone was observed a few times. The rearrangement joins TRBV11-3 to TRBJ2-1; 9 bases align to TRBD1. The J segment lost 4 bases and the V segment lost 2 bases, leaving 6 bases of the junction unmatched. Germline V gives CDR1 SGHNT, CDR2 YENEEA. The CDR3 loop spans 16 amino acids. The CDR3, as DNA: TGTGCCAGCAGCTTATCGTGGGACAGGGATTACAATGAGCAGTTCTTC. The encoded protein is CASSLSWDRDYNEQFF.

V is TRBV4-1 and J is TRBJ2-2, with 10 bases matching TRBD2. The germline V gene has CDR1 MGHRA and CDR2 YSYEKL. The CDR3 covers 17 residues. J lost 0 bases, V lost 1 base, and 2 bases had no gene match. The CDR3 spells CASSQGGLASNTGELFF. The DNA of the CDR3 is TGCGCCAGCAGCCAAGGGGGACTAGCGTCGAACACCGGGGAGCTGTTTTTT.

V is TRBV11-3 and J is TRBJ2-5; TRBD2 is a possible D gene (7 bases). Germline loops: CDR1 SGHNT, CDR2 YENEEA. The V gene lost 4 bases and the J gene lost 0 bases, with 12 bases spanning the gap. The CDR3 covers 15 residues. The CDR3 region is CASSWGGGDQETQYF. DNA of the CDR3: TGTGCCAGCAGCTGGGGGGGCGGGGACCAAGAGACCCAGTACTTC.

The chain uses TRBV14 and TRBJ2-7, with a tentative D call TRBD2 (5 bases). Looked up from germline, CDR1 is SGHDN and CDR2 is FVKESK. The CDR3 sequence is 16 residues long. Trimming removed 2 bases from V and 3 bases from J, with 17 bases in between. Here the CDR3 reads CASSQRPRAGIYEQYF. The CDR3 DNA is TGTGCCAGCAGCCAACGCCCCCGTGCGGGTATCTACGAGCAGTACTTC.

This chain connects TRBV6-6 to TRBJ2-5, with a weak D call TRBD1 (6 bases). TRBJ2-7 matches the DNA end more closely, so the J call is doubtful. CDR1 and CDR2 (germline): MNHNY, SVGAGI (reference sequence). The CDR3 loop spans 12 amino acids. Here the CDR3 reads CASTGQIYEQYF. In nucleotides, the CDR3 is TGTGCCAGCACCGGACAGATCTACGAGCAGTACTTC.

This sequence joins TRBV6-1 and TRBJ1-3; D is unclear. V lost 3 bases to trimming and J lost 9 bases, with 9 bases between them. There are 12 residues in the CDR3. CDR1 is MNHNS and CDR2 is SASEGT in the germline V gene. The CDR3 bases are TGTGCCAGCAGTGAGAGCCAGGCCACCATATATTTT. Protein: CASSESQATIYF.

This chain links TRBV5-1 with TRBJ1-1, with 9 bases aligning to TRBD1. The CDR3 is 17 amino acids. The germline CDR1 and CDR2 sequences are SGHRS and YFSETQ. V dropped 3 bases and J dropped 2; count of bases not matched to a gene: 11. The CDR3 region is CASSWDRERSRNTEAFF. The DNA of the CDR3 is TGCGCCAGCAGCTGGGACAGGGAAAGGTCGCGAAACACTGAAGCTTTCTTT.

V gene TRBV10-2 combines with J gene TRBJ1-2; D possibly corresponds to TRBD1 (5 bases). V gave up 2 bases and J gave up 8 bases, with 12 bases separating them. From germline, CDR1 is WSHSY and CDR2 SAAADI. There are 13 residues in the CDR3. CDR3 region: CASSEPAGDGYTF. The CDR3 DNA reads as TGCGCCAGCAGTGAGCCGGCGGGGGACGGCTACACCTTC.

This chain uses TRBV19 with TRBJ1-5; 9 bases are a match to TRBD1. This CDR3 has 15 residues. Trimming removed 6 bases from V and 2 bases from J; junction bases left unmatched: 5. From germline, CDR1 is LNHDA and CDR2 SQIVND (reference sequence). The CDR3 DNA reads TGTGCCAGTAGGCCTAGACAGGGGGGCAATCAGCCCCAGCATTTT. This encodes CASRPRQGGNQPQHF.

The rearrangement joins TRBV6-6 to TRBJ1-2; a weak D match, TRBD1 (5 bases). Per germline, CDR1 MNHNY and CDR2 SVGAGI (reference sequence). V was clipped by 0 bases and J by 14 bases, with 13 bases between them. The CDR3 sequence is 12 residues long. The CDR3 loop reads CASSYSTGERTF. CDR3 nucleotides: TGTGCCAGCAGTTACTCGACGGGGGAAAGGACCTTC.

This chain links TRBV19 with TRBJ1-5, with 9 bases lining up with TRBD1. The V segment lost 4 bases and the J segment 0 bases; nucleotides outside the gene matches: 10. Looked up from germline, CDR1 is LNHDA and CDR2 is SQIVND (reference sequence). The CDR3 totals 18 residues. Here the CDR3 reads CASSKRDRDSYSNQPQHF. The CDR3 coding sequence is TGTGCCAGTAGTAAACGGGACAGGGATTCATATAGCAATCAGCCCCAGCATTTT.

The chain recombines TRBV6-5 with TRBJ2-1; D ambiguous. V lost 5 bases, J lost 4 bases, and 12 bases lay in between. The V gene's germline CDR1 is MNHEY and CDR2 SVGAGI. This CDR3 contains 14 residues. CDR3 DNA: TGTGCCAGCAGTATTAAGACCGCATACAATGAGCAGTTCTTC. This encodes CASSIKTAYNEQFF.

This chain connects TRBV30 to TRBJ1-2; D remains ambiguous. V shed 4 bases and J shed 2 bases, with 8 bases lying between them. CDR1 GTSNPN and CDR2 SVGIG come from the germline V gene (reference sequence). The CDR3 length is 12 residues. The DNA of the CDR3 is TGTGCCTGGATGATGGACAACTATGGCTACACCTTC. It yields the protein CAWMMDNYGYTF.

This rearrangement joins TRBV25-1 to TRBJ2-5; the D gene is possibly TRBD1 (5 bases). Germline V gene data show CDR1 as MGHDK and CDR2 as SYGVNS. The V and J ends lost 6 bases and 4 bases respectively, with 12 bases between them. This CDR3 spans 13 amino acids. The DNA of the CDR3 is TGTGCCAGCAGAGTCTCTAGGGGAGAGACCCAGTACTTC. This encodes CASRVSRGETQYF.

The chain has TRBV10-1 and TRBJ2-1; 7 positions match TRBD2. Germline V lookup: CDR1 WNHNN, CDR2 SYGVQD (reference sequence). This CDR3 is 14 amino acids long. The V segment lost 4 bases and the J segment 6 bases; nucleotides outside the gene matches: 6. The CDR3 nucleotides read TGCGCCAGCAGTGCCTCCGGGACTACCAATGAGCAGTTCTTC. Protein product: CASSASGTTNEQFF.

The CDR3 coding sequence is TGTGCCAGCAGTCGATCAGGGGCGAACACTGAAGCTTTCTTT. This gives the protein CASSRSGANTEAFF. V and J are TRBV28 and TRBJ1-1, with D perhaps TRBD1 (6 bases). V lost 5 bases and J 1 base, leaving 11 bases between the germline ends. The CDR3 extends over 14 amino acids. Germline V gene data show CDR1 as MDHEN and CDR2 as SYDVKM. The full variable domain, completed using reference TRBV28 and TRBJ1-1, is DVKVTQSSRYLVKRTGEKVFLECVQDMDHENMFWYRQDPGLGLRLIYFSYDVKMKEKGDIPEGYSVSREKKERFSLILESASTNQTSMYLCASSRSGANTEAFFGQGTRLTVV.

The chain recombines TRBV6-1 with TRBJ1-2; 8 bases fit TRBD1. V gave up 6 bases and J gave up 5 bases; unmatched junction bases: 8. Per the germline V gene, CDR1 is MNHNS and CDR2 is SASEGT. This CDR3 contains 14 residues. CDR3 amino acids: CASREQGELYGYTF. The CDR3 region has the DNA TGTGCCAGCAGGGAACAGGGGGAACTTTATGGCTACACCTTC.

This chain joins TRBV7-3 and TRBJ2-3; TRBD2 agrees at 10 bases. Germline V gene data show CDR1 as SGHTA and CDR2 as FQGTGA. The CDR3 is 15 amino acids. Germline trimming cut 2 bases from V and 2 bases from J; bases unmatched to any gene: 1. The CDR3 sequence: CASSLLAGATDTQYF. CDR3 coding DNA: TGTGCCAGCAGCTTACTAGCGGGGGCCACAGATACGCAGTATTTT.